The T cell receptor (beta chain) under discussion was sequenced for a study of low-dose radiotherapy and immunotherapy resistance in tumors. Study-wide context: Per fraction, Cohort 1 was given 0.5 Gy every 2 weeks, for a total of 6.5 Gy. Intravenous ipilimumab 1 mg/kg every six weeks was given with nivolumab 240 mg every two weeks. Intravenously given cyclophosphamide 200 mg/m2 followed a two-week schedule that placed each dose one day before radiation and immunotherapy. On cycle 1 day 1, patients started four cycles of oral aspirin 300 mg daily.

This clonotype was seen repeatedly, ten times or more. The V gene lost 2 bases and the J gene lost 2 bases, with 9 bases spanning the gap. Germline assignment: CDR1 SGHRS and CDR2 YFSETQ. The CDR3 length is 14 residues. Time point specified: after trial treatment. The treatment here: LDRT plus nivolumab, ipilimumab, low-dose cyclophosphamide and aspirin (RACIN trial). First-strand cDNA used TRAV- and TRBV-specific primers, covering alpha and beta chains. It was with a constant-region primer and a V-primer adapter that TCRs were amplified over roughly 19 PCR cycles. TCRdb reanalysed the reads using MiXCR and keeps one entry per CDR3 protein. The sample shows around 80,000 distinct CDR3 sequences, around 17% of them seen only once.

This TCR was sampled from a male donor with prostate cancer. Sequencing used PBMCs, obtained after low-dose radiotherapy plus immunotherapy. The gene calls are TRBV5-1 and TRBJ2-3; tentative D call: TRBD1 (6 bases). The chain's CDR3 is CASSFDRFTDTQYF. In nucleotides, the CDR3 is TGCGCCAGCAGCTTCGACAGGTTCACAGATACGCAGTATTTT. Looking up the rest from reference TRBV5-1 and TRBJ2-3 gives the full variable domain: KAGVTQTPRYLIKTRGQQVTLSCSPISGHRSVSWYQQTPGQGLQFLFEYFSETQRNKGNFPGRFSGRQFSNSRSEMNVSTLELGDSALYLCASSFDRFTDTQYFGPGTRLTVL.